The 4 T cell receptor beta chains below all came from one sample that was sequenced in a study of post-analysis software for immune sequencing data. Study observations and caveats: Several TRBV segments, TRBV5-6, TRBV5-1 and TRBV20-1 among them, were found more frequent in patients than controls.

Built from TCR beta cDNA, the libraries had unique molecular identifiers in them. A single record per CDR3 protein comes from TCRdb applying MiXCR to the PCR reads. The sample lists roughly 870,000 distinct CDR3 sequences, roughly half occurring once. Their antigens are not known. The sequenced sample consisted of blood. The receptors stem from a girl aged 10 to 17 with multiple sclerosis.

The chain links TRBV20-1 to TRBJ2-7, with 11 nucleotides matching TRBD1. J gave up 3 bases and V 5 bases, and 9 bases lay outside the gene matches. Germline loops: CDR1 DFQATT, CDR2 SNEGSKA (reference sequence). The CDR3 spans 15 residues. The CDR3 loop reads CSAYFRGTGGYEQYF. CDR3 in DNA: TGCAGTGCTTATTTCAGAGGGACAGGGGGCTACGAGCAGTACTTC.

The chain carries TRBV20-1 and TRBJ2-3; possibly TRBD1 for D (6 bases). Deletions cut 1 base from V and 8 bases from J, with 19 bases between. CDR3 length: 15 amino acids. Germline lookup yields CDR1 DFQATT and CDR2 SNEGSKA (reference sequence). The CDR3 DNA is TGCAGTGCTAGAGTAGTGCAGGGGCCCCAGGCTACGCAGTATTTT. This codes for CSARVVQGPQATQYF.

This clonotype was detected only once. V gene TRBV12-3 or TRBV12-4 combines with J gene TRBJ1-2, with 9 nucleotides matching TRBD1. The CDR3 loop spans 14 amino acids. V dropped 5 bases and J dropped 5; count of bases not matched to a gene: 6. The CDR3 spells CASSPAQGAYGYTF. The DNA for the CDR3 is TGTGCCAGCAGTCCAGCACAGGGGGCGTATGGCTACACCTTC.

The genes are TRBV7-8 and TRBJ1-2, with 8 bases fitting TRBD1. There are 16 residues in the CDR3. Unmatched junction bases numbered 10, after V lost 4 bases and J lost 3 bases. The V gene's germline CDR1 is SGHVS and CDR2 FQNEAQ. CDR3 sequence reads: CASSSAERQGHYGYTF. The CDR3 nucleotides read TGTGCCAGCAGCTCCGCCGAAAGACAGGGGCACTATGGCTACACCTTC.